This T cell receptor beta chain was obtained from a study of cytomegalovirus exposure and HLA in healthy donors. Study-level findings and limits: Many donors carried some public TCRs, although rarity characterized most TCR sequences. With later analysis, a missense DCLRE1C variant became linked to TCR beta V- and J-gene trimming.

Primers: 60 Vbeta forward and 13 Jbeta reverse. The data were produced by immunoSEQ multiplex PCR, yet TCRdb's version contains in-frame clones alone and is incomplete. The sample consists of approximately 200,000 clones, roughly 85% of them appearing once. Points on this clone: Its cognate antigen is unknown.

The CDR3 loop spans 11 amino acids. The germline CDR1 and CDR2 sequences are DFQATT and SNEGSKA (reference sequence). V lost 8 bases, J lost 1 base, and 9 bases lay in between. Source material: PBMCs. This receptor was identified in a woman aged 45-60 years in good health and CMV-seronegative. V usage is TRBV20-1 and J usage is TRBJ2-7; unclear D gene. CDR3 DNA: TGCAGTCCGACTGCTTCCTACGAGCAGTACTTC. Its protein is CSPTASYEQYF.